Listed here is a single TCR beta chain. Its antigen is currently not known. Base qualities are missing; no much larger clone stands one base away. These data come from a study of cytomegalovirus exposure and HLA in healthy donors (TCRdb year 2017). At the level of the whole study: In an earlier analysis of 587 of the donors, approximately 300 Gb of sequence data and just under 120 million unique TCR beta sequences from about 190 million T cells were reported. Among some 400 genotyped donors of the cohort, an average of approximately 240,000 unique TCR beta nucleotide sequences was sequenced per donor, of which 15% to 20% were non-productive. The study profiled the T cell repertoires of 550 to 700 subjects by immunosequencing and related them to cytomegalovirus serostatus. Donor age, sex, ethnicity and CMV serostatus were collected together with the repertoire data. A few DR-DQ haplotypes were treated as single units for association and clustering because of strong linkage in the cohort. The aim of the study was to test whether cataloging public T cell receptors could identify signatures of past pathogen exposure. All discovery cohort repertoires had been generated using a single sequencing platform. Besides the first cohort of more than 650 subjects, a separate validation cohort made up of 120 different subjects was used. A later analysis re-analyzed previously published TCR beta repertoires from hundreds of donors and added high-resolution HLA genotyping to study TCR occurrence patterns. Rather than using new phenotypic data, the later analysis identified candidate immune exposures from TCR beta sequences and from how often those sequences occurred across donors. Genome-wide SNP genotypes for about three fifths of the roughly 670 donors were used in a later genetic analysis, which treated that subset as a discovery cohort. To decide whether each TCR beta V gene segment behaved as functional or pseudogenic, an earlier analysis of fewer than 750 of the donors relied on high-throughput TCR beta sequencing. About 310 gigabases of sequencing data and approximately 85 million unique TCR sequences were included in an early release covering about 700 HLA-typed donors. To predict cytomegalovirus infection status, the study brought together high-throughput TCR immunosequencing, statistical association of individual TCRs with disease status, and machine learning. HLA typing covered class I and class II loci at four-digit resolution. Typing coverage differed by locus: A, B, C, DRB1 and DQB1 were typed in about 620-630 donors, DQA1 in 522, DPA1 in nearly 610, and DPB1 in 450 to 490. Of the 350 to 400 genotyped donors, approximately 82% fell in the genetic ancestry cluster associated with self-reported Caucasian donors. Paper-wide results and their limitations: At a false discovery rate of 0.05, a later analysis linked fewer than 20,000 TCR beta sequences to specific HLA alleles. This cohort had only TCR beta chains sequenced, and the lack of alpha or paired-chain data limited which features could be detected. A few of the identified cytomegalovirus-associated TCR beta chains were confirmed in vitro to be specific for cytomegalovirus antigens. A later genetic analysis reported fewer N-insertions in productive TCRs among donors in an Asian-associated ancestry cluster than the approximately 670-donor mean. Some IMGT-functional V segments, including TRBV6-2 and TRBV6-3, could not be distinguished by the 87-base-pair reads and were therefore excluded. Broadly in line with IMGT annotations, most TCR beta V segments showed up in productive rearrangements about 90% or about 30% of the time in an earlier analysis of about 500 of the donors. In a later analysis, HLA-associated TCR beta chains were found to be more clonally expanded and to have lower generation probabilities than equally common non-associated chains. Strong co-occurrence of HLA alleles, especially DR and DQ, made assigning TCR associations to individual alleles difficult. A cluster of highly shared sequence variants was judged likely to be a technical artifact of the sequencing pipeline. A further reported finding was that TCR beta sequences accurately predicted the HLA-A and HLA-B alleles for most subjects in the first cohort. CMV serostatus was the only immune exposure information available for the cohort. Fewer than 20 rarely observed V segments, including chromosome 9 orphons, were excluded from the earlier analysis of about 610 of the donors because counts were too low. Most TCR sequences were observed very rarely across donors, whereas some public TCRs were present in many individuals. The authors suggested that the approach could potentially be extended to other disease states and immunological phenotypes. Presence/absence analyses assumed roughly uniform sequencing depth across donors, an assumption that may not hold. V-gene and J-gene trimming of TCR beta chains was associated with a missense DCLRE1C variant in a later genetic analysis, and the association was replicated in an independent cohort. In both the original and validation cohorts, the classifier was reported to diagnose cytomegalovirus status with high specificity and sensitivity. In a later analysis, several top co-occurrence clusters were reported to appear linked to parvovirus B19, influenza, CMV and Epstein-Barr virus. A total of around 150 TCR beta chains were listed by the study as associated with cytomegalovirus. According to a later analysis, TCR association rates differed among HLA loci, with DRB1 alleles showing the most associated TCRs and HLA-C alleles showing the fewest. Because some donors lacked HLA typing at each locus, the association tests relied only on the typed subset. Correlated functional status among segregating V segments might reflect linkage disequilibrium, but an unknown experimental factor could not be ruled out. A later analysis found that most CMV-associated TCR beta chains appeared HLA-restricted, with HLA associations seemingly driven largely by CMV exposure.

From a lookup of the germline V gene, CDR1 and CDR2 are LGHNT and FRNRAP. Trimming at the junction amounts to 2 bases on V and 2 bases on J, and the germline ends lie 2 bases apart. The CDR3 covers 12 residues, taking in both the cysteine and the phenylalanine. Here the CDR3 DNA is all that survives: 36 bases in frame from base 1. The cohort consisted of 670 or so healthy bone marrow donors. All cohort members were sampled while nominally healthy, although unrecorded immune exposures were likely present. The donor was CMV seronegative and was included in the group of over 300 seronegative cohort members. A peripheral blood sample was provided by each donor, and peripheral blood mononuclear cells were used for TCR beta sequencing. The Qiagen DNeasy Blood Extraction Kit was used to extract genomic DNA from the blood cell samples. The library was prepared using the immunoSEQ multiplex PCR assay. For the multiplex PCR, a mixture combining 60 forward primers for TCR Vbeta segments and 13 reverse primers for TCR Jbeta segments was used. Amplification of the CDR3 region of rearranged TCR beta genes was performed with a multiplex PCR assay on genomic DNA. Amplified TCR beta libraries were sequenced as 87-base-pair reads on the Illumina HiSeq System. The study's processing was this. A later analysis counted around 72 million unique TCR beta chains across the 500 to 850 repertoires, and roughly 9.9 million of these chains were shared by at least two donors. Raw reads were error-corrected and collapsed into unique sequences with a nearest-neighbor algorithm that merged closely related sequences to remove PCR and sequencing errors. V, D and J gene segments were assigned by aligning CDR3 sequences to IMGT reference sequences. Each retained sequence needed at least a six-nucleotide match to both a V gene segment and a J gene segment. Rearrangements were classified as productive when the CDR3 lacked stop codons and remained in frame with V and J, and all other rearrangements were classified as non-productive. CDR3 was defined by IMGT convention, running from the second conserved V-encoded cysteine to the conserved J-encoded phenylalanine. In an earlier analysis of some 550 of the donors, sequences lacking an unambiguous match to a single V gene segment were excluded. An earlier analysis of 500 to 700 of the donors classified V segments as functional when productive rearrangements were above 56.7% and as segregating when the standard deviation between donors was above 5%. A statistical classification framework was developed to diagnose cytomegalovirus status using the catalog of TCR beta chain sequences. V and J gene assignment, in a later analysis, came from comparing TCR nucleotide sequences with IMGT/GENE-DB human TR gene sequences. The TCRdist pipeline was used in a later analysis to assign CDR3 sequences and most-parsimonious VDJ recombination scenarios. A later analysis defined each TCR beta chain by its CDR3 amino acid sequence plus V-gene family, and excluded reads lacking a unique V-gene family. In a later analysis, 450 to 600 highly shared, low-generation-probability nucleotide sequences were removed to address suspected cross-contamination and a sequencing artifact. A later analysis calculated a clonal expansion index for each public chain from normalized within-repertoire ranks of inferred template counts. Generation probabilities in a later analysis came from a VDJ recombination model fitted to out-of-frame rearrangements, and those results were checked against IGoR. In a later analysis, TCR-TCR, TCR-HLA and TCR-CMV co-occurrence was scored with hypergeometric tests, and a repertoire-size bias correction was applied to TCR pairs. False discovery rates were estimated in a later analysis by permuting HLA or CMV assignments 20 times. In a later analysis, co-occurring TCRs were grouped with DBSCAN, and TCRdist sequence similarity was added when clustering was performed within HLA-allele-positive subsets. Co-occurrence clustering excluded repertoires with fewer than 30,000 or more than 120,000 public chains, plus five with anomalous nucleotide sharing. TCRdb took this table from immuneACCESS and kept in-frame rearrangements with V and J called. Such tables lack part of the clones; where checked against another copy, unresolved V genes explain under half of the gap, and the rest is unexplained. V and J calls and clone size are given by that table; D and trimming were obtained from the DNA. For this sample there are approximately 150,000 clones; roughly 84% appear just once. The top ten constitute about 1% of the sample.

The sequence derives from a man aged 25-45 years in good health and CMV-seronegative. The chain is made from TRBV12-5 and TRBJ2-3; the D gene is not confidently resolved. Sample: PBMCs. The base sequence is TGTGCTAGTGGTTTGTACACAGATACGCAGTATTTT. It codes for CASGLYTDTQYF.